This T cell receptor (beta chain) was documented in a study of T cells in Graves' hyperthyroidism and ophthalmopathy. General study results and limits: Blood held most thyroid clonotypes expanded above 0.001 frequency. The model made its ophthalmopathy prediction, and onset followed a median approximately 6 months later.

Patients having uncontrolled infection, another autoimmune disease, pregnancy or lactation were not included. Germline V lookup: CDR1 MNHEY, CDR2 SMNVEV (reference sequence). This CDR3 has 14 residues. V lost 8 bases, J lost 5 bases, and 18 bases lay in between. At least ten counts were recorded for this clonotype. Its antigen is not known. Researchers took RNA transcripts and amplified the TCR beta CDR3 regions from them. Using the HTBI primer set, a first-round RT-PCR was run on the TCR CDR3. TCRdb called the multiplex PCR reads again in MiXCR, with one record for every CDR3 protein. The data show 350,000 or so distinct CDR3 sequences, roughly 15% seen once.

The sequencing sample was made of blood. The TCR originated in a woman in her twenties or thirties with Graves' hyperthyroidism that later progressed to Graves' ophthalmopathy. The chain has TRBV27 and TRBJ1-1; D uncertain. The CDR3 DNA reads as TGTGCCAGCTCCCTTTCCTCGGGGTGGACTGAAGCTTTCTTT. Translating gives CASSLSSGWTEAFF.